The 28 T cell receptor beta chains below come from one sample, sequenced in a study of cytomegalovirus exposure and HLA in healthy donors. PCR employed 60 Vbeta and 13 Jbeta primers. TCRdb's table, derived via immunoSEQ multiplex PCR, lists solely in-frame clones and lacks some. The repertoire holds 55,000 to 80,000 clones, with roughly 80% as singletons. Material: PBMCs. The receptors originated from a woman aged 40 to 50 in good health and CMV-seropositive.

The chain combines TRBV7-9 with TRBJ1-2; D gene uncertain. Trimming took 4 bases from V and 7 from J, leaving 16 bases between them. This CDR3 has 14 residues. Looked up from germline, CDR1 is SEHNR and CDR2 is FQNEAQ (reference sequence). The CDR3 loop is CASSSAAGIGGYTF. DNA of the CDR3: TGTGCCAGCAGCTCCGCTGCGGGAATAGGTGGCTACACCTTC.

The gene calls are TRBV6-5 and TRBJ1-3; 7 nucleotides match TRBD1. The CDR3 covers 15 residues. V dropped 6 bases and J dropped 0; count of bases not matched to a gene: 5. Germline values: CDR1 MNHEY, CDR2 SVGAGI. The CDR3 loop reads CASSRDRSSGNTIYF. CDR3 sequence (DNA): TGTGCCAGCAGCAGGGACAGATCCTCTGGAAACACCATATATTTT.

This clone was seen only once. The chain has TRBV9 and TRBJ2-3, with D perhaps matching TRBD1 (5 bases). The CDR3 consists of 14 residues. The ends were cut back, 4 bases at V and 4 bases at J, with 13 bases in the middle. Per the germline V gene, CDR1 is SGDLS and CDR2 is YYNGEE. CDR3 residues: CASSPSGQPDTQYF. CDR3 coding DNA: TGTGCCAGCAGCCCCTCCGGACAACCAGATACGCAGTATTTT.

The J gene is TRBJ1-1, the V gene TRBV9; 7 positions agree with TRBD1. The CDR3 sequence is 13 residues long. V lost 4 bases to trimming and J lost 5 bases; unmatched junction nucleotides: 5. Germline CDR1 reads SGDLS; CDR2 reads YYNGEE. This CDR3 reads CASSPRTGTEAFF. DNA of the CDR3: TGTGCCAGCAGCCCCCGGACAGGAACTGAAGCTTTCTTT.

This clone was found once. One end of the junction does not line up with germline, which may come from a read error. The CDR3 region has the DNA TGTGTCACCCGGGGGACAGCGAACACCGGGGAGCTGTTTTTT. The encoded protein is CVTRGTANTGELFF. The chain carries TRBV15 and TRBJ2-2, with a tentative D call TRBD1 (7 bases). Germline V gives CDR1 LNHNV, CDR2 YYDKDF (reference sequence). The CDR3 covers 14 residues.

In this sample, this clone turned up a few times. The chain is built from TRBV7-6 and TRBJ2-5; D may be TRBD2 (6 bases). In germline, CDR1 is SGHVS, CDR2 FNYEAQ. V lost 5 bases, J lost 2 bases, and 9 bases lay in between. This CDR3 contains 13 residues. CDR3 in amino acids: CASSMGLQETQYF. CDR3 nucleotide sequence: TGTGCCAGCAGCATGGGACTTCAAGAGACCCAGTACTTC.

This chain links TRBV14 with TRBJ1-1; 8 bases are a match to TRBD1. There are 14 residues in the CDR3. Germline lookup yields CDR1 SGHDN and CDR2 FVKESK. Unmatched junction bases numbered 5, after V lost 3 bases and J lost 5 bases. The CDR3 is CASSQDYRGTEAFF. For the CDR3, the DNA is TGTGCCAGCAGCCAGGACTACAGGGGGACTGAAGCTTTCTTT.

Comments on this clone: One junction end disagrees with the germline gene, perhaps due to a read error. This sample also contains other DNA sequences that code for the same CDR3. The chain joins TRBV4-1 to TRBJ2-7; 8 nucleotides line up with TRBD1. Germline V gene data show CDR1 as MGHRA and CDR2 as YSYEKL. The CDR3 is 15 residues long. Here the CDR3 DNA reads TGTGCCAGCAGCCATACAGGGGGTTCGTCCTACGAGCAGTACTTC. Its translation: CASSHTGGSSYEQYF.

This clone appeared a few times. The chain couples TRBV19 to TRBJ2-2, with D perhaps matching TRBD2 (6 bases). V was shortened by 7 bases and J by 0 bases, with 12 bases between the two germline ends. There are 15 residues in the CDR3. The germline gives CDR1 LNHDA, CDR2 SQIVND (reference sequence). The CDR3 bases are TGTGCCAGTACCATCACGGGGGCGAACACCGGGGAGCTGTTTTTT. Translated: CASTITGANTGELFF.

The chain combines TRBV6-5 with TRBJ2-2; 11 nucleotides line up with TRBD1. This CDR3 spans 13 amino acids. V lost 8 bases, J lost 7 bases, and 3 bases stayed unmatched. Germline CDR1 is MNHEY and CDR2 is SVGAGI. The CDR3 is CASGDRGDGELFF. The CDR3, as DNA: TGTGCCAGCGGGGACAGGGGGGACGGGGAGCTGTTTTTT.

The V and J genes are TRBV27 and TRBJ1-1; tentatively, D is TRBD1 (6 bases). The CDR3 sequence is 16 residues long. The V and J ends lost 8 bases and 0 bases respectively, with 19 bases between them. Germline values: CDR1 MNHEY, CDR2 SMNVEV (reference sequence). The CDR3 region has the DNA TGTGCCAGCTCTTGGTCCGGGACACAGTTGAACACTGAAGCTTTCTTT. Amino acid sequence: CASSWSGTQLNTEAFF.

The chain has TRBV29-1 and TRBJ2-7, with 10 bases aligning to TRBD2. Germline V gene sequence: CDR1 SQVTM, CDR2 ANQGSEA. Losses at the gene ends were 4 bases for V and 2 bases for J; bases not matched to a gene: 5. The CDR3 is made up of 14 amino acids. The CDR3 DNA reads TGCAGCGTTGTGGTTAGCGGGGGGACCTACGAGCAGTACTTC. Translating it yields CSVVVSGGTYEQYF.

The V gene is TRBV30, the J gene TRBJ2-7; weak D call: TRBD1 (6 bases). Trimming took 3 bases from V and 3 from J, leaving 6 bases between them. This CDR3 has 11 amino acids. The germline V gene has CDR1 GTSNPN and CDR2 SVGIG (reference sequence). Here the CDR3 DNA reads TGTGCCTGGAGAGGGGGCTACGAGCAGTACTTC. Encoded protein: CAWRGGYEQYF.

The V gene is TRBV7-6, the J gene TRBJ1-3; D is unclear. V lost 5 bases and J 1 base, leaving 15 bases between the germline ends. Germline V gene data show CDR1 as SGHVS and CDR2 as FNYEAQ. The CDR3 covers 16 residues. The CDR3: CASSVGPRGSGNTIYF. CDR3 in DNA: TGTGCCAGCAGCGTCGGGCCGCGGGGTTCTGGAAACACCATATATTTT.

The chain couples TRBV27 to TRBJ1-5, with 8 bases fitting TRBD1. Germline V lookup: CDR1 MNHEY, CDR2 SMNVEV (reference sequence). J was trimmed by 2 bases and V by 4 bases; bases with no gene match: 10. The CDR3 is 17 amino acids. This CDR3 reads CASSSYLQGVGNQPQHF. In DNA form, the CDR3 reads TGTGCCAGCAGTTCATACCTACAGGGGGTAGGCAATCAGCCCCAGCATTTT.

This sequence joins TRBV30 and TRBJ2-3; D may be TRBD1 (5 bases). CDR1 is GTSNPN and CDR2 is SVGIG in the germline V gene (reference sequence). V was cut by 2 bases and J by 2 bases, with 20 bases left in between. CDR3 length: 17 residues. The CDR3 is CAWSYSFDRKDTDTQYF. The DNA of the CDR3 is TGTGCCTGGAGTTATTCCTTCGACAGAAAAGACACAGATACGCAGTATTTT.

The chain combines TRBV6-5 with TRBJ1-1; D may be TRBD1 (6 bases). V dropped 2 bases and J dropped 8 bases, with 12 bases sitting between them. CDR3 size: 13 residues. Germline CDR1 and CDR2: MNHEY and SVGAGI. CDR3 nucleotide sequence: TGTGCCAGCAGTTACATCATACAGGGAGAAGCTTTCTTT. Encoded protein: CASSYIIQGEAFF.

The J gene is TRBJ2-2, the V gene TRBV29-1; 7 nucleotides line up with TRBD1. The V and J ends lost 0 bases and 0 bases, in that order; junction bases with no gene match: 7. This CDR3 region has 17 residues. Germline V gene lookup returns CDR1 SQVTM and CDR2 ANQGSEA. CDR3 sequence (DNA): TGCAGCGTTGAAGATCCTCGAGACAGGGCGAACACCGGGGAGCTGTTTTTT. It encodes CSVEDPRDRANTGELFF.

The J gene is TRBJ2-5, the V gene TRBV5-6, with 8 bases aligning to TRBD2. The J call is in doubt because the DNA end fits TRBJ2-7 better. The germline V gene encodes CDR1 SGHDT and CDR2 YYEEEE. This CDR3 contains 12 residues. This chain's CDR3 is CASSGLAHEQYF. The CDR3 DNA reads as TGTGCCAGCAGTGGACTAGCTCACGAGCAGTACTTC.

The V gene is TRBV18, the J gene TRBJ1-4, with TRBD1 identical over 8 bases. Germline V gene lookup returns CDR1 KGHSH and CDR2 LQKENI. The V segment lost 4 bases and the J segment 6 bases; nucleotides outside the gene matches: 4. The CDR3 extends over 14 amino acids. The CDR3 DNA reads TGTGCCAGCTCACTCTTGGACAGGGATGAAAAACTGTTTTTT. It yields the protein CASSLLDRDEKLFF.

V is TRBV7-2 and J is TRBJ2-6; D is perhaps TRBD1 (6 bases). Germline assignment: CDR1 SGHTA and CDR2 FQGNSA. The CDR3 runs 16 residues. Trimming cost V 2 bases and J 2 bases, with 10 bases left between them. As DNA, the CDR3 is TGTGCCAGCAGCTTAAGTCCAGGGGCTGGGGCCAACGTCCTGACTTTC. Translating it yields CASSLSPGAGANVLTF.

The chain joins TRBV6-4 to TRBJ2-3, with 7 bases fitting TRBD1. The CDR3 has 14 amino acids. V was clipped by 5 bases and J by 1 base; unmatched bases: 3. Germline loops: CDR1 MRHNA, CDR2 SNTAGT. For the CDR3, the DNA is TGTGCCAGCAGTAACAGGGGCGGCACAGATACGCAGTATTTT. Translation: CASSNRGGTDTQYF.

The J gene is TRBJ2-7, the V gene TRBV11-2; 7 positions agree with TRBD1. J lost 3 bases, V lost 0 bases, and 11 bases had no gene match. CDR3 length: 17 amino acids. Germline V gene sequence: CDR1 SGHAT, CDR2 FQNNGV. CDR3 protein: CASSLEPRGTYLYEQYF. The CDR3 nucleotides read TGTGCCAGCAGCTTAGAGCCCAGGGGGACCTACCTCTACGAGCAGTACTTC.

V and J are TRBV7-2 and TRBJ2-7; 8 nucleotides agree with TRBD1. CDR3 length: 14 amino acids. With V trimmed by 6 bases and J by 4 bases, 8 bases remained unmatched. Germline lookup yields CDR1 SGHTA and CDR2 FQGNSA. CDR3 region: CASRNPGGQYEQYF. The CDR3 nucleotides read TGTGCCAGCAGGAACCCAGGGGGCCAATACGAGCAGTACTTC. The whole variable domain, remainder taken from reference TRBV7-2 and TRBJ2-7, is GAGVSQSPSNKVTEKGKDVELRCDPISGHTALYWYRQSLGQGLEFLIYFQGNSAPDKSGLPSDRFSAERTGGSVSTLTIQRTQQEDSAVYLCASRNPGGQYEQYFGPGTRLTVT.

The rearrangement uses TRBV5-1 and TRBJ1-1; a weak D match, TRBD1 (5 bases). Germline CDR1 SGHRS, CDR2 YFSETQ. The CDR3 is made up of 14 amino acids. V gave up 7 bases and J gave up 3 bases, with 16 bases separating them. The CDR3: CASHRGIEDTEAFF. DNA of the CDR3: TGCGCCAGCCACCGGGGGATAGAAGACACTGAAGCTTTCTTT.

This clone has only a few counts. The rearrangement uses TRBV15 and TRBJ1-2, with D maybe TRBD1 (6 bases). The CDR3 runs 16 residues. With 3 bases removed from V and 4 bases from J, the gap between germline ends came to 18 bases. Germline lookup yields CDR1 LNHNV and CDR2 YYDKDF (reference sequence). The CDR3 DNA follows: TGTGCCACCAGCAGTGCCCGTCTCGACAGGACCTATGGCTACACCTTC. This translates into CATSSARLDRTYGYTF.

The chain combines TRBV5-1 with TRBJ1-5; 7 nucleotides agree with TRBD1. V shed 1 base and J 1 base; nucleotides not matched to a gene: 2. This CDR3 comprises 15 residues. Germline lookup yields CDR1 SGHRS and CDR2 YFSETQ. The CDR3 loop reads CASSLSGGSNQPQHF. The CDR3 nucleotides are TGCGCCAGCAGCTTGTCAGGGGGGAGCAATCAGCCCCAGCATTTT.

The J gene is TRBJ2-1, the V gene TRBV6-1; 12 bases map to TRBD2. The V gene's germline CDR1 is MNHNS and CDR2 SASEGT. This CDR3 spans 16 amino acids. The trim removed 4 bases at V and 10 bases at J, leaving 11 bases unmatched. The CDR3 bases are TGTGCCAGCAGTGGACAAAGACTAGCGGGGGTTGGAGAGCAGTTCTTC. Translating gives CASSGQRLAGVGEQFF.